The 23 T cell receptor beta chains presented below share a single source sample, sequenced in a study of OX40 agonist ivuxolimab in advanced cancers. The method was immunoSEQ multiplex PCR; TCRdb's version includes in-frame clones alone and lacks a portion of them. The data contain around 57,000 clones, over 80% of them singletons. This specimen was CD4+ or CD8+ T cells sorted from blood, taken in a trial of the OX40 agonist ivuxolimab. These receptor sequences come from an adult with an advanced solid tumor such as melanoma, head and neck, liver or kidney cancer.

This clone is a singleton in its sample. CDR3 residues: CAWSVGQPNYGYTF. As DNA, the CDR3 is TGTGCCTGGAGTGTCGGCCAGCCTAACTATGGCTACACCTTC. The chain is built from TRBV30 and TRBJ1-2; D is undetermined. Germline loops: CDR1 GTSNPN, CDR2 SVGIG (reference sequence). The CDR3 contains 14 residues. V was shortened by 0 bases and J by 0 bases, with 8 bases between the two germline ends.

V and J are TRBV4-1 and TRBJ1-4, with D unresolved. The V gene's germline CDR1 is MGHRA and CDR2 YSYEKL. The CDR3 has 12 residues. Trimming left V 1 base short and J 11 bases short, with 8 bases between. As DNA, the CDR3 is TGCGCCAGCAGCCAAGGTCAGGTCAAACTGTTTTTT. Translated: CASSQGQVKLFF.

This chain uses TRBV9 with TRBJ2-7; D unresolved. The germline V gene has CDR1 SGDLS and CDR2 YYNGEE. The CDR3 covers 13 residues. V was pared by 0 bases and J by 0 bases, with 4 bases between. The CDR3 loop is CASSVEDSYEQYF. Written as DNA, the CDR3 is TGTGCCAGCAGCGTAGAGGACTCCTACGAGCAGTACTTC.

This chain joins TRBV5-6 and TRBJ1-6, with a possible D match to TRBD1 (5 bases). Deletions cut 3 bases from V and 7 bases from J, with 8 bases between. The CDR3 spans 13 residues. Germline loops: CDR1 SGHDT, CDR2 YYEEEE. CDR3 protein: CASSWGLNSPLHF. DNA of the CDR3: TGTGCCAGCAGCTGGGGCTTGAATTCACCCCTCCACTTT.

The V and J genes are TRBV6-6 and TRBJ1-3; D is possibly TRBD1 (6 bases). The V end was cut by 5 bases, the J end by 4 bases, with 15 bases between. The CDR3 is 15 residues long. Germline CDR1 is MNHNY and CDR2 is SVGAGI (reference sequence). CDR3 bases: TGTGCCAGCAGTGGCTCAAGGGGGATCGGAAACACCATATATTTT. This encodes CASSGSRGIGNTIYF.

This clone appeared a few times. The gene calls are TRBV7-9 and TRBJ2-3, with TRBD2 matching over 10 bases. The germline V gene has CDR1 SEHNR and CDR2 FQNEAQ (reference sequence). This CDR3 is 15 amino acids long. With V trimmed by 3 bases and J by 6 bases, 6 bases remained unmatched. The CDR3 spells CASSFGGTSEDTQYF. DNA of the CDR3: TGTGCCAGCAGCTTTGGCGGGACTAGCGAGGATACGCAGTATTTT.

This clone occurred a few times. In nucleotides, the CDR3 is TGTGCCAGCAGTCTCCTCCATCAGCCCCAGCATTTT. Protein sequence: CASSLLHQPQHF. The chain carries TRBV27 and TRBJ1-5, with D uncertain. V gave up 5 bases and J gave up 5 bases, with 7 bases separating them. The CDR3 sequence is 12 residues long. CDR1 and CDR2 from the germline V gene are MNHEY and SMNVEV (reference sequence).

CDR3 residues: CASSPGLAGDYNEQFF. For the CDR3, the DNA is TGTGCCAGCTCTCCGGGACTAGCGGGGGACTACAATGAGCAGTTCTTC. This chain links TRBV28 with TRBJ2-1; 14 nucleotides align to TRBD2. The V gene's germline CDR1 is MDHEN and CDR2 SYDVKM. The CDR3 covers 16 residues. V was pared by 8 bases and J by 3 bases, with 6 bases of the junction left unmatched. Variable domain in full (rest from reference TRBV28 and TRBJ2-1): DVKVTQSSRYLVKRTGEKVFLECVQDMDHENMFWYRQDPGLGLRLIYFSYDVKMKEKGDIPEGYSVSREKKERFSLILESASTNQTSMYLCASSPGLAGDYNEQFFGPGTRLTVL.

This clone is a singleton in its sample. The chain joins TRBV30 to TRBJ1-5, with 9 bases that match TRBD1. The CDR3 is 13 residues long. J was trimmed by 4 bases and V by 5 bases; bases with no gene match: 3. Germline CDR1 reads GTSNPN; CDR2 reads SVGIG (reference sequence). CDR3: CAWGQGSNQPQHF. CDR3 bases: TGTGCCTGGGGACAGGGGAGTAATCAGCCCCAGCATTTT.

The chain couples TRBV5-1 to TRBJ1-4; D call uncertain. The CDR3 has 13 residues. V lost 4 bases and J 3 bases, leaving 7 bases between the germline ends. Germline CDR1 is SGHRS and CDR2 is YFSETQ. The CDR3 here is CASSPAPNEKLFF. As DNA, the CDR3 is TGCGCCAGCAGCCCGGCCCCTAATGAAAAACTGTTTTTT.

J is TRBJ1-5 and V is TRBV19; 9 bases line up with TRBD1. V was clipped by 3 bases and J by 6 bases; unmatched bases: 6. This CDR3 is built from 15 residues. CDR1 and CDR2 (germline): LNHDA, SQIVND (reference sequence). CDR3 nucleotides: TGTGCCAGTAGTATTTGGACAGGGGTGGGTCAGCCCCAGCATTTT. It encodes CASSIWTGVGQPQHF.

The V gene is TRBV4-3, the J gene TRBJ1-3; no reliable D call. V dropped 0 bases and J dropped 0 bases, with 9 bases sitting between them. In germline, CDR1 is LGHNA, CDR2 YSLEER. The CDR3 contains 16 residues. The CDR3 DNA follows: TGCGCCAGCAGCCAAGATACACCGAGCTCTGGAAACACCATATATTTT. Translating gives CASSQDTPSSGNTIYF.

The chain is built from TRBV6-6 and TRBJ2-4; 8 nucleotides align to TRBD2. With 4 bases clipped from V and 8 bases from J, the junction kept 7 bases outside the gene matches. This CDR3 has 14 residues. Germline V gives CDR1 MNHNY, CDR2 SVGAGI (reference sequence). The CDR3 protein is CASSSIAGLDIQYF. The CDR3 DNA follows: TGTGCCAGCAGTTCCATAGCGGGGTTGGACATTCAGTACTTC.

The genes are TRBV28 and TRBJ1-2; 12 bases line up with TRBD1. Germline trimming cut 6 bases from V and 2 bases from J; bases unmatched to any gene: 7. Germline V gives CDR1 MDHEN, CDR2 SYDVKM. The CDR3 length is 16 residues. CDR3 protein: CASSWDRGLWNYGYTF. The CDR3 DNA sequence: TGTGCCAGCAGCTGGGACAGGGGGCTCTGGAACTATGGCTACACCTTC.

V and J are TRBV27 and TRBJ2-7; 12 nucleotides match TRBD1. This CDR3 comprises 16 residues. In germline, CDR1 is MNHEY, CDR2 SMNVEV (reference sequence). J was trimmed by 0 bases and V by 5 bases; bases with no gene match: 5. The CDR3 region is CASSTGQGAISYEQYF. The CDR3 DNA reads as TGTGCCAGCAGTACGGGACAGGGGGCGATCTCCTACGAGCAGTACTTC.

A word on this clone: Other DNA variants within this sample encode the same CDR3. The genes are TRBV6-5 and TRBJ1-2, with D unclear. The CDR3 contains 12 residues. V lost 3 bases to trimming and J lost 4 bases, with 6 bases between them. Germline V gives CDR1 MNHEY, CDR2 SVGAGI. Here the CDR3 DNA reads TGTGCCAGCAGTTATTCAGGCTATGGCTACACCTTC. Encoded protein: CASSYSGYGYTF.

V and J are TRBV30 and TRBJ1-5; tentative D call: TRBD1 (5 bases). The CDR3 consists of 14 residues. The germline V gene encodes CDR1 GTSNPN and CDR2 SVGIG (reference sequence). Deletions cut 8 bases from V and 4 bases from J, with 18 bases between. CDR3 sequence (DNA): TGTGCCGCCTCGGTAGGGGCGGGAAATCAGCCCCAGCATTTT. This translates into CAASVGAGNQPQHF.

The CDR3 DNA reads TGTGCCAGCAGCTTAGTACTAGCGGGGATCAGTGAGCAGTTCTTC. It encodes CASSLVLAGISEQFF. The J gene is TRBJ2-1, the V gene TRBV7-9; TRBD2 aligns across 10 bases. This CDR3 has 15 residues. The V gene end was trimmed by 1 base and the J gene end by 9 bases; junction bases not matched to a gene: 6. Germline-derived CDR1 and CDR2 are SEHNR and FQNEAQ (reference sequence). Based on the CDR3 plus reference TRBV7-9 and TRBJ2-1, the full variable domain is DTGVSQNPRHKITKRGQNVTFRCDPISEHNRLYWYRQTLGQGPEFLTYFQNEAQLEKSRLLSDRFSAERPKGSFSTLEIQRTEQGDSAMYLCASSLVLAGISEQFFGPGTRLTVL.

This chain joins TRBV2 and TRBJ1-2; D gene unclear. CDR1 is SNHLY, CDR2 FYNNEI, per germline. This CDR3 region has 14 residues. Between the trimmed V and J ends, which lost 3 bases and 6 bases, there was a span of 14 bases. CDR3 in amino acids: CASSDPGPEDGYTF. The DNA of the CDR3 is TGTGCCAGCAGTGACCCAGGCCCGGAGGATGGCTACACCTTC.

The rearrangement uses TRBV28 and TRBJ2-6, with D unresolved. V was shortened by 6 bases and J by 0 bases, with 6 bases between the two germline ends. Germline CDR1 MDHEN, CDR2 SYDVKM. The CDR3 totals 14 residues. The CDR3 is CASSLTSGANVLTF. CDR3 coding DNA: TGTGCCAGCAGCCTAACCTCTGGGGCCAACGTCCTGACTTTC.

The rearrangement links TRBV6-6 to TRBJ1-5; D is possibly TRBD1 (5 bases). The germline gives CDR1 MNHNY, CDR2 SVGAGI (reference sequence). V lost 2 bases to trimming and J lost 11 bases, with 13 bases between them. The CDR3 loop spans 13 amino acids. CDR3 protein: CASSYDTRGSQHF. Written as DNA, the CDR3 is TGTGCCAGCAGTTACGATACTCGGGGGTCCCAGCATTTT.

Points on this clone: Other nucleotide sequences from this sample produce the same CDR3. CDR3 nucleotides: TGTGCCAGCAGTTTTGGGGATTCACCCCTCCACTTT. It encodes CASSFGDSPLHF. The chain recombines TRBV28 with TRBJ1-6; the D is unclear. In germline, CDR1 is MDHEN, CDR2 SYDVKM. The CDR3 extends over 12 amino acids. The V end lost 3 bases, the J end lost 8 bases, and 5 bases lay between the germline ends.

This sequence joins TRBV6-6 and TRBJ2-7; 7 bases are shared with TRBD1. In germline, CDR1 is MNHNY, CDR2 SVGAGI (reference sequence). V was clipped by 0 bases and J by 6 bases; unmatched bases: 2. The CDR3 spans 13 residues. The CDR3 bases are TGTGCCAGCAGTTACTCATCAGGGGGCGAGCAGTACTTC. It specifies CASSYSSGGEQYF.